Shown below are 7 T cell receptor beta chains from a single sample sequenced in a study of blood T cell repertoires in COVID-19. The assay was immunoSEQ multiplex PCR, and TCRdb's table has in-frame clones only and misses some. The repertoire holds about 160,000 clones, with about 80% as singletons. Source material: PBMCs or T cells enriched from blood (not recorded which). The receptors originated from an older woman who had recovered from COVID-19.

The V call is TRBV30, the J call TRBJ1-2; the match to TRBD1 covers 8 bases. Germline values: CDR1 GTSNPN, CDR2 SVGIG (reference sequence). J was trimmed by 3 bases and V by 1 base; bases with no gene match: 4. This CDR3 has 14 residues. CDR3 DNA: TGTGCCTGGAGTGAGCAGGACAGGGACTATGGCTACACCTTC. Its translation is CAWSEQDRDYGYTF.

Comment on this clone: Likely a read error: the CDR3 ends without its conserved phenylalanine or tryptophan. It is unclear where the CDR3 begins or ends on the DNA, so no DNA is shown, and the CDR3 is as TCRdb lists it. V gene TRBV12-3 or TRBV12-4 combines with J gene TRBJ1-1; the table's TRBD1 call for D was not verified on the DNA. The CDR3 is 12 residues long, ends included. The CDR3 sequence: CASSALGQGVFL.

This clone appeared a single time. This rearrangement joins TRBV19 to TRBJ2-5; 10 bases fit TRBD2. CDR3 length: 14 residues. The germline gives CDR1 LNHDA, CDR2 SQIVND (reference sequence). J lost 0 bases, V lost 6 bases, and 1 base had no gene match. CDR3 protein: CASSGLADQETQYF. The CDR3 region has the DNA TGTGCCAGTAGCGGACTAGCGGACCAAGAGACCCAGTACTTC.

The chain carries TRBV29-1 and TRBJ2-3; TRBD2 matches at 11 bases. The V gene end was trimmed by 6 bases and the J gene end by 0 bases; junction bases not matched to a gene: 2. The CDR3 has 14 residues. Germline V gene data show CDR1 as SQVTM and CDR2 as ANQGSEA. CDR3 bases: TGCAGCGTGGTAGCGGGGGGGAGCACAGATACGCAGTATTTT. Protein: CSVVAGGSTDTQYF.

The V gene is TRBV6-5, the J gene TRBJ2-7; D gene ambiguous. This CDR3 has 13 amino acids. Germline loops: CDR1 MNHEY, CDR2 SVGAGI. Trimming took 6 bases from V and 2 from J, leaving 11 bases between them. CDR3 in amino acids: CASRQSHPYEQYF. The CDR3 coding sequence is TGTGCCAGCAGGCAGTCCCATCCCTACGAGCAGTACTTC.

The CDR3 DNA reads as TGTGCCAGCAGTAATAGCGGGGCGTACCAAGAGACCCAGTACTTC. This encodes CASSNSGAYQETQYF. The gene calls are TRBV3-1 (or the pseudogene TRBV3-2) and TRBJ2-5; the match to TRBD2 covers 8 bases. The CDR3 consists of 15 residues. The V gene's germline CDR1 is LGHDT and CDR2 YNNKEL (reference sequence). V gave up 6 bases and J gave up 0 bases; unmatched junction bases: 6.

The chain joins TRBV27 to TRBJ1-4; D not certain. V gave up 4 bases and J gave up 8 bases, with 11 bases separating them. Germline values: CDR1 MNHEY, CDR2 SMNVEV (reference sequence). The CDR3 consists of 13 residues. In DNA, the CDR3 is TGTGCCAGCAGTTCCGGGTTTTCGGAAAAACTGTTTTTT. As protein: CASSSGFSEKLFF.